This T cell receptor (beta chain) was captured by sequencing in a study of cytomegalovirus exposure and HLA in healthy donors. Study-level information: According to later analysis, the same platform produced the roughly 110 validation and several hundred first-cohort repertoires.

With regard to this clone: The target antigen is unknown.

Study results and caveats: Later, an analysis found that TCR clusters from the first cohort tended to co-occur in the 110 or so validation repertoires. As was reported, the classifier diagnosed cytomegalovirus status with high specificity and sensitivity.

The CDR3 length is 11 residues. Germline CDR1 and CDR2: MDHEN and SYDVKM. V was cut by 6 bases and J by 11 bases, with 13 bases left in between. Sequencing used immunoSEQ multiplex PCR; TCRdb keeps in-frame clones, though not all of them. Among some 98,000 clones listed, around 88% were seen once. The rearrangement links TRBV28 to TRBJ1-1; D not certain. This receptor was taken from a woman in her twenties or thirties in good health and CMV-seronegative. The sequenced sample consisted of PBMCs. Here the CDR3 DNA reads TGTGCCAGCAGCTTGACAAGGCCGGCTTTCTTT. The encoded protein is CASSLTRPAFF.